One sample yielded the 2 T cell receptor beta chains listed below, sequenced in a study of blood T cell repertoires in COVID-19. This table comes from immunoSEQ multiplex PCR, and its TCRdb copy is limited to in-frame clones, with some not included. In the table there are about 100,000 clones, about 80% of which are singletons. Sequences were obtained from peripheral blood. The receptors were gathered from a man between 65 and 85 years old with active or convalescent COVID-19.

The chain carries TRBV6-5 and TRBJ1-3; 7 bases match TRBD1. The CDR3 runs to 16 residues. The germline gives CDR1 MNHEY, CDR2 SVGAGI. J gave up 4 bases and V 0 bases, and 6 bases lay outside the gene matches. The CDR3 spells CASSYSVRQGGNTIYF. The CDR3 DNA reads TGTGCCAGCAGTTACTCGGTTAGACAGGGAGGAAACACCATATATTTT.

The V call is TRBV2, the J call TRBJ1-4, with 9 bases that match TRBD1. From germline, CDR1 is SNHLY and CDR2 FYNNEI. This CDR3 comprises 15 residues. The J segment lost 5 bases and the V segment lost 2 bases, leaving 3 bases of the junction unmatched. CDR3 coding DNA: TGTGCCAGCAGTGAACTTGGGACAGGGAATGAAAAACTGTTTTTT. Protein: CASSELGTGNEKLFF.